This is a list of T cell receptor beta chains from one sample in a study of cytomegalovirus exposure and HLA in healthy donors. Measured with immunoSEQ multiplex PCR; TCRdb has only the in-frame clones, and not every one. Here the sample spans 100,000 to 150,000 clones, 90% to 95% being singletons. Sequencing used PBMCs. The source is a woman between 18 and 29 years old in good health and CMV-seronegative. Each CDR3 is given without its conserved first and last residue. The order of the fields is V gene, J gene, CDR3 protein.

TRBV9,TRBJ1-1,ASSPTGGRTEAF
TRBV30,TRBJ1-1,ASLYRNTEAF
TRBV28,TRBJ2-1,ASSLPSGSHNEQF
TRBV5-1,TRBJ1-5,ASSLDGEGKPQH
TRBV15,TRBJ1-5,ATSRDRQHFKPQH
TRBV19,TRBJ1-4,ASSPSPGQNEKLF
TRBV7-9,TRBJ2-5,ASSLSTARVETQY
TRBV2,TRBJ2-1,ASSFPDSYNEQF
TRBV5-4,TRBJ2-3,ASSSRLGGAYTQY
TRBV2,TRBJ2-7,ASRRTGGLDEQY
TRBV5-1,TRBJ2-2,ASSLIAGGYSSGELF
TRBV7-2,TRBJ1-5,ASSLVGGRNNQPQH
TRBV4-1,TRBJ2-1,ASSLLGLAENSNEQF
TRBV28,TRBJ1-2,ASSSYDWDGYT
TRBV2,TRBJ2-5,ASSDSGGQETQY
TRBV28,TRBJ1-5,ASSQGQINQPQH
TRBV2,TRBJ2-7,ATAAGPGSSYEQY
TRBV9,TRBJ1-5,ASSVVRTGRSYSNQPQH
TRBV25-1,TRBJ2-1,ASSLTPGLAGPYNEQF
TRBV9,TRBJ2-6,ASGKDRVPGANVLT
TRBV6-4,TRBJ1-2,ASSDSSGGNHGYT
TRBV4-1,TRBJ2-2,ATRRTSGTGELF
TRBV13,TRBJ2-5,ASSFQGQETQY
TRBV28,TRBJ2-1,ASEAGGPPANEQF
TRBV7-3,TRBJ1-2,ASSLWPGVDPYGYT
TRBV2,TRBJ1-4,ASKGTTNEKLF
TRBV28,TRBJ1-1,ASSLERNTEAF
TRBV27,TRBJ2-2,ATTHNLVAGELF
TRBV18,TRBJ2-7,ASSPGQGIYEQY
TRBV18,TRBJ2-7,ASLRDYFYEQY
TRBV5-4,TRBJ2-6,ASSPRGSGQGAGGANVLT
TRBV30,TRBJ2-5,AWSKRAGRETQY
TRBV25-1,TRBJ1-2,ASSGYLSTDGYT
TRBV2,TRBJ2-7,ASTPGQGDYEQY
TRBV27,TRBJ2-5,ASSRTSGSWETQY
TRBV2,TRBJ1-4,ASSGRSTGTNEKLF
TRBV6-5,TRBJ2-5,ASSYTGQGEETQY
TRBV10-3,TRBJ2-7,AIRRSDRGYEQY
TRBV11-2,TRBJ2-3,ASSTRETDTQY
TRBV5-1,TRBJ2-7,ASSWAGGSYEQY
TRBV4-1,TRBJ2-1,ASSQVKTGLAGIYNEQF
TRBV6-4,TRBJ2-2,ASSDGTNTGELF